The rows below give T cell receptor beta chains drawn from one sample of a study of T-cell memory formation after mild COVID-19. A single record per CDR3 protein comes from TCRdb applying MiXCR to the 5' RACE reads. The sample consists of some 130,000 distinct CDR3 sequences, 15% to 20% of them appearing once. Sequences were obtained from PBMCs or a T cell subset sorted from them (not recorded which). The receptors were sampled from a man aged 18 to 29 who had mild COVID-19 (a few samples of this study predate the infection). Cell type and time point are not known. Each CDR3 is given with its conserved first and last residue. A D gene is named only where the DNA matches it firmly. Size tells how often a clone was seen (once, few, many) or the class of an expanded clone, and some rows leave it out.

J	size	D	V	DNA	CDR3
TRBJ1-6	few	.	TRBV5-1	TGCGCCAGCACCACAGACTATAATTCACCCCTCCACTTT	CASTTDYNSPLHF
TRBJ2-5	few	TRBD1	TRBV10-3	TGTGCCATCAGTGATGTGGGACAGGGCATTCAAGAGACCCAGTACTTC	CAISDVGQGIQETQYF
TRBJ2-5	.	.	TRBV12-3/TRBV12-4	TGTGCCAGCACCACGCAGGGGGGACGAGAGACCCAGTACTTC	CASTTQGGRETQYF
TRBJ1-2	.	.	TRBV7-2	TGTGCCAGCAGCTTTCAGCTCGTTATGGGCGGCTACACCTTC	CASSFQLVMGGYTF
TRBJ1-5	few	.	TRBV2	TGTGCCAGCAGTGGCCCCTCCGCGTATCAGCCCCAGCATTTT	CASSGPSAYQPQHF
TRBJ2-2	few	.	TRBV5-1	TGCGCCAGCAGCTTGGTATGGGCTGGCGGGGAGCTGTTTTTT	CASSLVWAGGELFF
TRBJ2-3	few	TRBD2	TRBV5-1	TGCGCCAGCAGCTCGGGGACTAGCGGGGGGGATACGCAGTATTTT	CASSSGTSGGDTQYF
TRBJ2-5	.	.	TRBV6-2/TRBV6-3	TGTGCCAGCGGGGGGGCAGAGGAGACCCAGTACTTC	CASGGAEETQYF
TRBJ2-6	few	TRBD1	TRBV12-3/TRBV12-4	TGTGCCAGCAGTCAGCTTTGGGACAGCTATTCTGGGGCCAACGTCCTGACTTTC	CASSQLWDSYSGANVLTF
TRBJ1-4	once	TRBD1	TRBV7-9	TGTGCCAGCAGCTCTGGACAGGGAACCGAAAAACTGTTTTTT	CASSSGQGTEKLFF
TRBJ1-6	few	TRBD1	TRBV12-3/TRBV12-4	TGTGCCAGCAAACTAGCCGGGACAGCTCCTAATTCACCCCTCCACTTT	CASKLAGTAPNSPLHF
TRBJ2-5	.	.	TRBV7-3	TGTGCCAGCAGCTCTCCGGGACCCCAAGAGACCCAGTACTTC	CASSSPGPQETQYF
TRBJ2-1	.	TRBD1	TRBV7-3	TGTGCCAGCAGCGTGGGACAGGGAATCAATGAGCAGTTCTTC	CASSVGQGINEQFF
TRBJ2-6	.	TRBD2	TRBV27	TGTGCCAGCAGTCCCTCGAGCGGGGCTCCTGGGGCCAACGTCCTGACTTTC	CASSPSSGAPGANVLTF
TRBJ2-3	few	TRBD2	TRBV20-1	TGCAGTGGTCTAGCGGACACAGATACGCAGTATTTT	CSGLADTDTQYF
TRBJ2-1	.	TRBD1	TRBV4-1	TGCGCCAGCAGCCAAGCCGATGGGACAGGGGGCCGTGAGCAGTTCTTC	CASSQADGTGGREQFF
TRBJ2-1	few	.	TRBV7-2	TGTGCCAGCAGCTCACAGGGCATTGAGCAGTTCTTC	CASSSQGIEQFF
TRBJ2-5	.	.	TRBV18	TGTGCCAGCTCACCTGCAGCAGGGGAGACCCAGTACTTC	CASSPAAGETQYF
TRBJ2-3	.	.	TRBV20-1	TGCAGTGCCTCGGACCGGAGAAGCACAGATACGCAGTATTTT	CSASDRRSTDTQYF
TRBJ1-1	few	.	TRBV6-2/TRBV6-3	TGTGCCAGCAGGGCCCTTCGGGGGGCTGCGACTGAAGCTTTCTTT	CASRALRGAATEAFF
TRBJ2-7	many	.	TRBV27	TGTGCCAGCAGTTTCAGAGGGCAAGCCTACGAGCAGTACTTC	CASSFRGQAYEQYF
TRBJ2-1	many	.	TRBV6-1	TGTGCCAGCAGTGAAGCGCTCCTTGGTGAGCAGTTCTTC	CASSEALLGEQFF
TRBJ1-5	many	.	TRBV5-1	TGCGCCAGCAGCTTGGAGGGTTTTAGTCATCAGCCCCAGCATTTT	CASSLEGFSHQPQHF
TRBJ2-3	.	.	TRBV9	TGTGCCAGCAGCGTAGCATCGGCGGGGGATACGCAGTATTTT	CASSVASAGDTQYF
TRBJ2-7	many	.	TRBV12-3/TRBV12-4	TGTGCCAGCAGTTTTAGTCTAACGGACTACGAGCAGTACTTC	CASSFSLTDYEQYF
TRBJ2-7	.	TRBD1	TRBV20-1	TGCAGTGCTAGAGGCCTACCGGGACAGGGTCTATACGAGCAGTACTTC	CSARGLPGQGLYEQYF
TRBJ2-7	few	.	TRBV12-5	TGTGCTAGTGGTTTGCTCTACGAGCAGTACTTC	CASGLLYEQYF
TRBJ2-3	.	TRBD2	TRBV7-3	TGTGCCAGCAGCATCTCGGGGGGGGAGTATAATACGCAGTATTTT	CASSISGGEYNTQYF
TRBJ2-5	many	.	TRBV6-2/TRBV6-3	TGTGCCAGCAGTCCAACGGAAGAGACCCAGTACTTC	CASSPTEETQYF
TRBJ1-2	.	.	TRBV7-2	TGTGCCAGCAGCCCCCCCGGCCGCCAACGCTACACCTTC	CASSPPGRQRYTF
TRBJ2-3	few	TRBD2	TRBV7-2	TGTGCCAGCAGCCAGGAGCGGGGGGTTTTGCAGTATTTT	CASSQERGVLQYF
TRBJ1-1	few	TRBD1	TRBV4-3	TGCGCCAGCAGCCAAGGGAGGGGACAGGGCCTGTCTTCCCCTCGAGCTTTCTTT	CASSQGRGQGLSSPRAFF
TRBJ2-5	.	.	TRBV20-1	TGCAGTGCTCGGGGGAGTTCCCCATTGGAGACCCAGTACTTC	CSARGSSPLETQYF
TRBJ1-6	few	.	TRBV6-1	TGTGCCAGCAGTCACGGAAATTCACCCCTCCACTTT	CASSHGNSPLHF
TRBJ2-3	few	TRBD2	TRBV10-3	TGTGCCATCAGTGAGGTTCTAGCGGCCGATACGCAGTATTTT	CAISEVLAADTQYF
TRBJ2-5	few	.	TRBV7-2	TGTGCCAGCAGCTTAGGGGGGGCGAGACAAGAGACCCAGTACTTC	CASSLGGARQETQYF
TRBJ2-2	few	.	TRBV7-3	TGTGCCAGCACCTTAACCGGGACACTCACCGGGGAGCTGTTTTTT	CASTLTGTLTGELFF
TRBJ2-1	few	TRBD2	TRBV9	TGTGCCAGCAGCGTAGAGCCTAGCGGATACAATGAGCAGTTCTTC	CASSVEPSGYNEQFF
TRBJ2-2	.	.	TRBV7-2	TGTGCCAGCAGCTCAATTTACCAGGGGCCGCTGGACACCGGGGAGCTGTTTTTT	CASSSIYQGPLDTGELFF
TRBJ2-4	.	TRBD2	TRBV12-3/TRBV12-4	TGTGCCAGCGGCCAGGGACTAGTTTCTGGCATTCAGTACTTC	CASGQGLVSGIQYF
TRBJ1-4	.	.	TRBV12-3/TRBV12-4	TGTGCCAGCAGTTTAGCGCTACAGGGAAGTTTACTGTTTTTT	CASSLALQGSLLFF
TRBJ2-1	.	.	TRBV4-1	TGCGCCAGCAGCCAAGACGCGGAGGGCTGGGGGTACAATGAGCAGTTCTTC	CASSQDAEGWGYNEQFF
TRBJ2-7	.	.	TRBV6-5	TGTGCCCCGCGGGGCCAGGGGAGCTCCTACGAGCAGTACTTC	CAPRGQGSSYEQYF
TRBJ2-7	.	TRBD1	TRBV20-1	TGCAGTGCTAGAGATCAGGGACAGGGGACCTACGAGCAGTACTTC	CSARDQGQGTYEQYF
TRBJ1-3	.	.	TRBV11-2	TGTGCCAGCAGCTTCCACAGACTCTCTGGAAACACCATATATTTT	CASSFHRLSGNTIYF
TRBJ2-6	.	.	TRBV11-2	TGTGCCAGCCGCCACTCTGGGGCCAACGTCCTGACTTTC	CASRHSGANVLTF
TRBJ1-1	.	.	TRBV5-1	TGCGCCAGCAGCTTCTTGGGGCTCGGAAACACTGAAGCTTTCTTT	CASSFLGLGNTEAFF
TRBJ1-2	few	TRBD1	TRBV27	TGTGCCAGCAGTCAGACAGGGGATGGCTACACCTTC	CASSQTGDGYTF
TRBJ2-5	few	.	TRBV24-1	TGTGCCACCAGTGAATTAGGACAAGAGACCCAGTACTTC	CATSELGQETQYF
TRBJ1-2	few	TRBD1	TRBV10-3	TGTGCCATCAGTGATGAGGGGACAGGGAGAGGCTACACCTTC	CAISDEGTGRGYTF
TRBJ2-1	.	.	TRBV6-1	TGTGCCAGCAGTGTCCTTGGGGCGGGGGCCGCCAATGAGCAGTTCTTC	CASSVLGAGAANEQFF
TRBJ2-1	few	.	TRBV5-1	TGCGCCAGCAGGCAGGCGGTTAACAATGAGCAGTTCTTC	CASRQAVNNEQFF
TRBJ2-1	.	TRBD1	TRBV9	TGTGCCAGCAGCCCTGGGGCCCCGGGACAGGGCAGGGAGCAGTTCTTC	CASSPGAPGQGREQFF
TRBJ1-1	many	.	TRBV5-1	TGCGCCAGCAGCTGGGGGTCGGGGGCGCGGCGCACTGAAGCTTTCTTT	CASSWGSGARRTEAFF
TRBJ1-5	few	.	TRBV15	TGTGCCACCAGCCTGTCGGGGGGACGACACCAGCATTTT	CATSLSGGRHQHF
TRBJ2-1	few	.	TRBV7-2	TGTGCCAGCAGCTTAGTGGGAAGCCGGAGTGAGCAGTTCTTC	CASSLVGSRSEQFF
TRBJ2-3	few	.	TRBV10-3	TGTGCCATCAGTGTAGGGGGGGCTGATGATACGCAGTATTTT	CAISVGGADDTQYF
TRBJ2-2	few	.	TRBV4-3	TGCGCCAGCAGCCAAGATTTGGAGACAGAGAACACCGGGGAGCTGTTTTTT	CASSQDLETENTGELFF
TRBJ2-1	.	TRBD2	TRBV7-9	TGTGCCAGCAGCCTAGCGGGGGGTCGCTCCTACAATGAGCAGTTCTTC	CASSLAGGRSYNEQFF
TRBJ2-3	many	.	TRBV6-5	TGTGCCAGCAGAAGCGGAGCTGATACGCAGTATTTT	CASRSGADTQYF